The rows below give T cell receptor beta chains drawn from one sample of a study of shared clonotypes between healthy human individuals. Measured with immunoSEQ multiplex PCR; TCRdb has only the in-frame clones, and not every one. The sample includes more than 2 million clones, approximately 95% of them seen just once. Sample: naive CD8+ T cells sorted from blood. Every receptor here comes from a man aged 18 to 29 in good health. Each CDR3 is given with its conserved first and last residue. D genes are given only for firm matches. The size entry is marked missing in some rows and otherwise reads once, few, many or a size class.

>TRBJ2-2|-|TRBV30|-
TGTGCCTGGAGTGTCGTCCTAACCGGGGAGCTGTTTTTT
CAWSVVLTGELFF
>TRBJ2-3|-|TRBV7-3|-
TGTGCCAGCAGCTTAACGGGTCACCCCACAGATACGCAGTATTTT
CASSLTGHPTDTQYF
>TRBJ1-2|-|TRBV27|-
TGTGCCAGCAGTTTCCTCCGGGACGGCTCTCTGGGGGTTAGATATGGCTACACCTTC
CASSFLRDGSLGVRYGYTF
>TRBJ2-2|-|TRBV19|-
TGTGCCAGTAGATGGAAAGAAATCGGGGAGCTGTTTTTT
CASRWKEIGELFF
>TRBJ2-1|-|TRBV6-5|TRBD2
TGTGCCAGCAGTTACTCGAGCGGGAGAAGTACAAATGAGCAGTTCTTC
CASSYSSGRSTNEQFF
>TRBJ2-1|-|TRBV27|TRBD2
TGTGCCAGCAGGGTACTAGCGGGAGGGCCGGGCGATGAGCAGTTCTTC
CASRVLAGGPGDEQFF
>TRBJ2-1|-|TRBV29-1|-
TGCAGCGTTGAAGGACTACCGGAAAGTCCGCTCTTC
CSVEGLPESPLF
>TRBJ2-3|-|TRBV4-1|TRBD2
TGCGCCAGCAGCCTAAGAGGGACTAGCGGGAGCACAGATACGCAGTATTTT
CASSLRGTSGSTDTQYF
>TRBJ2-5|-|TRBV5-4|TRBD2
TGTGCCAGCAGCTTGGGGGATAGCGGGGAAATGGAGACCCAGTACTTC
CASSLGDSGEMETQYF
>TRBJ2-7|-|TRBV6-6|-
TGTGCCAGCAGGGGAGCGGACTACGAGCAGTACTTC
CASRGADYEQYF
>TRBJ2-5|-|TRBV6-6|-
TGTGCCAGCAGTTACACAAACCAAGAGACCCAGTACTTC
CASSYTNQETQYF
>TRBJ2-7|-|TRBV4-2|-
TGTGCCAGCAGCCAAACGTATGGGTCCTACGAGCAGTACTTC
CASSQTYGSYEQYF
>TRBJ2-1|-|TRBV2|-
TGTGCCAGTACTTGGCACCACAATGAGCAGTTCTTC
CASTWHHNEQFF
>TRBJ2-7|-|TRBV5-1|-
TGCGCCAGCTCACAGGGAGAACCATCCTACGAGCAGTACTTC
CASSQGEPSYEQYF
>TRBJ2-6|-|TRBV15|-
TGTGCCACCAGCAGAGGGGCTGGGGCCAACGTCCTGACTTTC
CATSRGAGANVLTF
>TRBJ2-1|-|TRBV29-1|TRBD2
TGCAGCGTTGATGGGACTAGCGGGGCCCCCTACAATGAGCAGTTCTTC
CSVDGTSGAPYNEQFF
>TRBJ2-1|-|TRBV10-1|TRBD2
TGCGCCAGCAGTGAAGAGCGGGAGGGGGATGAGCAGTTCTTC
CASSEEREGDEQFF
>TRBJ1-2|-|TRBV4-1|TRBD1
TGCGCCAGCAGCCTAGGGACAGGGGTGAGCGGCTACACCTTC
CASSLGTGVSGYTF
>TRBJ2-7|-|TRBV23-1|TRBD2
TGCGCCAGCAGACCCCTCCGGGGTTTTCTAGCGGGAGAATACCTATCGAGAAGTTACGAGCAGTACTTC
CASRPLRGFLAGEYLSRSYEQYF
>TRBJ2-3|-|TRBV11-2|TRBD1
TGTGCCAGCAGCGCCGCCAGTCCGGGACAGGGGAAAGATACGCAGTATTTT
CASSAASPGQGKDTQYF
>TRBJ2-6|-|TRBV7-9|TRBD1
TGTGCCAGCAGCTGGACAGGGTTCGGGGCCAACGTCCTGACTTTC
CASSWTGFGANVLTF
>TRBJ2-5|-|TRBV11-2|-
TGTGCCAGCAGCATGGGACCGGAGCATGACTTC
CASSMGPEHDF
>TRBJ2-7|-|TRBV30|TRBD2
TGTGCCTGGAGTGATACAGGACTAGCCTACGAGCAGTACTTC
CAWSDTGLAYEQYF
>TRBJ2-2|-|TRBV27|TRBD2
TGTGCCAGCAGTCCTTCAGCGGGAACGTACGCCGGGGAGCTGTTTTTT
CASSPSAGTYAGELFF
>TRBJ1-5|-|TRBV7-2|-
TGTGCCAGCAGGGGAGGCGGCAATCAGCCCCAGCATTTT
CASRGGGNQPQHF
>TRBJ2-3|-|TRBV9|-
TGTGCCAGCAGCTGGGGGAGTGTGGGTACAGATACGCAGTATTTT
CASSWGSVGTDTQYF
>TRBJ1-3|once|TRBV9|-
TGTGCCAGCAGCGGCGGGGGGGCCTCTGGAAACACCATATATTTT
CASSGGGASGNTIYF
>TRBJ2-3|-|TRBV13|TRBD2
TGTGCCAGCAGCCCCCCCCTAGCGGGAGAAACAGATACGCAGTATTTT
CASSPPLAGETDTQYF
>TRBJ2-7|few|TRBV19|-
TGTGCCAGTAGTATGGGCAGCACCTACGAGCAGTACTTC
CASSMGSTYEQYF
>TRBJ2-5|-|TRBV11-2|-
TGTGCCAGCAGCTTAGAGCCAGGGGAAGAGACCCAGTACTTC
CASSLEPGEETQYF
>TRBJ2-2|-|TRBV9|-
TGTGCCAGCGATAACCACGGGGTCGGCGCCGGGGAGCTGTTTTTT
CASDNHGVGAGELFF
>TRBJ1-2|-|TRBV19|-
TGTGCCAGTAGTATTACAGACCTGTCAGGTGGCTACACCTTC
CASSITDLSGGYTF
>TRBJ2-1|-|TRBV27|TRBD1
TGTGCCAGCAGTTTTGGACAGGGGTCCTACAATGAGCAGTTCTTC
CASSFGQGSYNEQFF
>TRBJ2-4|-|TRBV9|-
TGTGCCAGCAGCGAGGGGGGCCTAGAAAACATTCAGTACTTC
CASSEGGLENIQYF
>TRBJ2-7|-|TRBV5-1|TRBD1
TGCGCCAGCAGCGAGGCACCGACAGGGGGCTTCTACGAGCAGTACTTC
CASSEAPTGGFYEQYF
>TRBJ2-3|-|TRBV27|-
TGTGCCAGCAGTTTGGGCTCTGCCCCCACAGATACGCAGTATTTT
CASSLGSAPTDTQYF
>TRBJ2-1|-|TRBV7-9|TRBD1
TGTGCCAGCAGCTTCGGACAGGGAAGGAATGAGCAGTTCTTC
CASSFGQGRNEQFF
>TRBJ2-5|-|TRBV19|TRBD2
TGTGCCAGTAGTGCCCTAGGAGCGGGAGTTGAGACCCAGTACTTC
CASSALGAGVETQYF
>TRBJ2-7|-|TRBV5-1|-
TGCGCCAGCAGCAACCGGGACTGGGGGTACGAGCAGTACTTC
CASSNRDWGYEQYF
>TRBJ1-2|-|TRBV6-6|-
TGTGCCAGCAGTTTCGGGGAAGGGGCCTATGGCTACACCTTC
CASSFGEGAYGYTF
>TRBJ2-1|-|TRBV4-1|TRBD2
TGCGCCAGCAGCCACCCCACCATGGGCGGGGGAGACTACAATGAGCAGTTCTTC
CASSHPTMGGGDYNEQFF
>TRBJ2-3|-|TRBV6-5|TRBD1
TGTGCCAGCACCCCAGGGGGAGATACGCAGTATTTT
CASTPGGDTQYF
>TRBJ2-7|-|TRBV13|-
TGTGCCAGCAGCTCCGAGGAGGACTCCTCCTACGAGCAGTACTTC
CASSSEEDSSYEQYF
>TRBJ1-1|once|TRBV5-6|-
TGTGCCAGCACCCGGGGAGGGCGGGATGAAGCTTTCTTT
CASTRGGRDEAFF
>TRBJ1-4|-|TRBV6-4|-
TGTGCCCGGCCGGGCGAAGGTAATGAAAAACTGTTTTTT
CARPGEGNEKLFF
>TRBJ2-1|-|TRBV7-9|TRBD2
TGTGCCAGCAGCTTAGCGCCTAGCGGGATCTCCTACAATGAGCAGTTCTTC
CASSLAPSGISYNEQFF
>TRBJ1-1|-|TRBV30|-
TGTGCCTGGACCCGGGGGGCCGGAGACACTGAAGCTTTCTTT
CAWTRGAGDTEAFF
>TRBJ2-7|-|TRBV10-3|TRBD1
TGTGCCATCAGTGCTTCCGGGACAGGGTTGTACGAGCAGTACTTC
CAISASGTGLYEQYF
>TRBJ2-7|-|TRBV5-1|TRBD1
TGCGCCAGCAGCCCGGACAGGCCCTTCTACGAGCAGTACTTC
CASSPDRPFYEQYF
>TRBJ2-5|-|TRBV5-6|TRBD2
TGTGCCAGCAGCTTGTGGGGACTAGCGGGGGGCCAAACCGAGACCCAGTACTTC
CASSLWGLAGGQTETQYF
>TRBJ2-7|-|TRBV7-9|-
TGTGCCAGCAGCCTATGGCCCCTTGGGACAAGGGAGTTCTACGAGCAGTACTTC
CASSLWPLGTREFYEQYF
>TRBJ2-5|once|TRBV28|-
TGTGCCAGCAGTTTCTTGGGGGGCACTACCCAAGAGACCCAGTACTTC
CASSFLGGTTQETQYF
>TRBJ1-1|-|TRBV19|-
TGTGCCACCGTAAGGGGGGGCACTGAAGCTTTCTTT
CATVRGGTEAFF